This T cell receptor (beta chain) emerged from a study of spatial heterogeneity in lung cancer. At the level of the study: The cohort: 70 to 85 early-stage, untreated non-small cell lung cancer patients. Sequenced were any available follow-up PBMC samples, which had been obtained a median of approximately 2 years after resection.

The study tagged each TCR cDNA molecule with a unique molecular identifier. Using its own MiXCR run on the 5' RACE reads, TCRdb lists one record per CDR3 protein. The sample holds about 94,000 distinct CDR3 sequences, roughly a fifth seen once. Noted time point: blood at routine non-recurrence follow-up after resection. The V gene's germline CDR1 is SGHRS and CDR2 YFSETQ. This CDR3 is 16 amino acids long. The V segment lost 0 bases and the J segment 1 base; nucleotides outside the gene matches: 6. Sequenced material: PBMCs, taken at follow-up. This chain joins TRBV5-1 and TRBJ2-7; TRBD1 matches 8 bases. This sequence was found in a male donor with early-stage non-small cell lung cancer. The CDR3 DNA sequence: TGCGCCAGCAGCTTGGTTCGGACAGGGAGTTCCTACGAGCAGTACGTC. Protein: CASSLVRTGSSYEQYV.